The 24 T cell receptor beta chains below were found in one sample sequenced in a study of regulatory dendritic cells for organ transplantation. The antigens these receptors bind are not known. Sorted subsets were CFSE-labeled and cultured roughly 5 days with allogeneic dendritic cells. Only in-frame clones appear in the TCRdb table, and some are missing; sequencing was by immunoSEQ multiplex PCR. This table has over 8,000 clones, 75% to 90% appearing once. Material: memory CD4+ T cells from blood cultured with dendritic cells. Subset in this sample: CD45RO+ memory T cells. These receptors originate from a human donor in good health.

The rearrangement uses TRBV2 and TRBJ2-3; D remains unclear. V gave up 8 bases and J gave up 12 bases, with 27 bases separating them. The CDR3 length is 15 residues. Germline values: CDR1 SNHLY, CDR2 FYNNEI. CDR3 residues: CASYSRWSIHPTQYF. The CDR3 DNA sequence: TGTGCCAGCTATTCAAGGTGGTCTATACACCCCACTCAGTATTTT.

The chain recombines TRBV9 with TRBJ2-7, with TRBD1 matching over 8 bases. This CDR3 comprises 15 residues. The ends lost 2 bases at V and 5 bases at J; junction bases unmatched: 9. CDR1 SGDLS and CDR2 YYNGEE come from the germline V gene. The CDR3 nucleotides read TGTGCCAGCAGCGTCGGACAGGGAGCTCCTCACGAGCAGTACTTC. This gives the protein CASSVGQGAPHEQYF.

The J gene is TRBJ2-3, the V gene TRBV7-2, with 9 bases lining up with TRBD2. Germline CDR1 SGHTA, CDR2 FQGNSA. The CDR3 has 16 residues. V lost 3 bases and J lost 2; bases outside the gene matches: 6. CDR3: CASSLSTSGFTDTQYF. The CDR3 DNA reads as TGTGCCAGCAGCTTGTCTACTAGCGGGTTCACAGATACGCAGTATTTT.

This clone showed up just a few times. Other nucleotide sequences from this sample produce the same CDR3. This chain joins TRBV4-1 and TRBJ1-5; perhaps TRBD1 as D (5 bases). Between the trimmed V and J ends, which lost 0 bases and 2 bases, there was a span of 11 bases. The CDR3 totals 16 residues. CDR1 is MGHRA, CDR2 YSYEKL, per germline. The CDR3 sequence: CASSQDGGFGNQPQHF. The CDR3 nucleotides are TGCGCCAGCAGCCAAGATGGGGGATTCGGCAATCAGCCCCAGCATTTT.

V usage is TRBV2 and J usage is TRBJ1-1, with 7 bases identical to TRBD1. Germline CDR1 SNHLY, CDR2 FYNNEI. The CDR3 length is 13 residues. Trimming at V came to 6 bases and at J to 4 bases, leaving 5 bases not matched to a gene. CDR3 coding DNA: TGTGCCAGCAGAAGGGGGCGCGGCACTGAAGCTTTCTTT. Protein sequence: CASRRGRGTEAFF.

This chain joins TRBV19 and TRBJ2-2, with D perhaps matching TRBD2 (6 bases). Looked up from germline, CDR1 is LNHDA and CDR2 is SQIVND (reference sequence). The V gene lost 6 bases and the J gene lost 0 bases, with 11 bases spanning the gap. The CDR3 is made up of 15 amino acids. Here the CDR3 reads CASRLGGANTGELFF. DNA for the CDR3: TGTGCCAGTAGGCTGGGCGGGGCGAACACCGGGGAGCTGTTTTTT.

The chain carries TRBV29-1 and TRBJ1-2; 11 bases are a match to TRBD1. Trimming removed 7 bases from V and 4 bases from J; junction bases left unmatched: 8. The germline CDR1 and CDR2 sequences are SQVTM and ANQGSEA. The CDR3 totals 14 residues. The CDR3 is CSGGSGQGAYGYTF. The CDR3 region has the DNA TGCAGCGGGGGGTCCGGACAGGGGGCCTATGGCTACACCTTC.

The rearrangement joins TRBV19 to TRBJ2-7, with 9 bases identical to TRBD1. The CDR3 spans 15 residues. Per germline, CDR1 LNHDA and CDR2 SQIVND (reference sequence). V shed 3 bases and J 4 bases; nucleotides not matched to a gene: 7. In DNA form, the CDR3 reads TGTGCCAGTAGTATTTTGGGGACAGGGATGTACGAGCAGTACTTC. As protein: CASSILGTGMYEQYF.

This chain links TRBV7-3 with TRBJ2-2; D gene unclear. The CDR3 consists of 13 residues. The germline gives CDR1 SGHTA, CDR2 FQGTGA. V lost 2 bases and J lost 6, with 7 bases in between. The CDR3 spells CASSLAGAGELFF. DNA of the CDR3: TGTGCCAGCAGCTTAGCCGGAGCCGGGGAGCTGTTTTTT.

There are a few counts of this clone. The chain combines TRBV6-5 with TRBJ1-1; TRBD1 matches 8 bases. CDR1 MNHEY and CDR2 SVGAGI come from the germline V gene. With 6 bases clipped from V and 11 bases from J, the junction kept 11 bases outside the gene matches. The CDR3 has 13 amino acids. The CDR3 nucleotides read TGTGCCAGCAGCCGACGACAGGGGCACGGGGCTTTCTTT. As protein: CASSRRQGHGAFF.

This clone qualifies as medium-sized. V gene TRBV27 combines with J gene TRBJ2-7, with D perhaps matching TRBD2 (5 bases). The CDR3 runs 17 residues. CDR1 is MNHEY, CDR2 SMNVEV, per germline (reference sequence). The V and J ends lost 1 base and 4 bases respectively, with 20 bases between them. The CDR3 loop reads CASSLLSTIGPEYEQYF. CDR3 DNA: TGTGCCAGCAGTTTATTGTCGACTATAGGACCGGAGTACGAGCAGTACTTC.

V usage is TRBV6-1 and J usage is TRBJ2-5; no reliable D call. Deletions cut 8 bases from V and 7 bases from J, with 14 bases between. The CDR3 is 12 residues long. Germline V gene lookup returns CDR1 MNHNS and CDR2 SASEGT. In DNA form, the CDR3 reads TGTGCCAGCGCCGACCCCACGTGGACCCAGTACTTC. Its translation is CASADPTWTQYF.

The J gene is TRBJ1-1, the V gene TRBV25-1, with unresolved D. CDR1 MGHDK and CDR2 SYGVNS come from the germline V gene. The CDR3 loop spans 13 amino acids. V was pared by 2 bases and J by 5 bases, with 9 bases between. The CDR3, as DNA: TGTGCCAGCAGTGAACGCGTACGAACTGAAGCTTTCTTT. This translates into CASSERVRTEAFF.

V usage is TRBV25-1 and J usage is TRBJ2-3; 10 bases line up with TRBD2. The length of the CDR3 is 17 residues. V gave up 2 bases and J gave up 2 bases; unmatched junction bases: 7. CDR1 and CDR2 (germline): MGHDK, SYGVNS. The CDR3 nucleotides are TGTGCCAGCAGTGAAACGCCGCTAGCGGGAGCCACAGATACGCAGTATTTT. Encoded protein: CASSETPLAGATDTQYF.

J is TRBJ2-1 and V is TRBV15; 7 nucleotides line up with TRBD2. Germline V gene lookup returns CDR1 LNHNV and CDR2 YYDKDF (reference sequence). Unmatched junction bases numbered 8, after V lost 0 bases and J lost 0 bases. The CDR3 has 18 residues. CDR3 sequence: CATSRDYAGAISYNEQFF. CDR3 sequence (DNA): TGTGCCACCAGCAGAGATTATGCGGGAGCCATCTCCTACAATGAGCAGTTCTTC.

The rearrangement uses TRBV27 and TRBJ2-2; TRBD2 matches at 8 bases. From germline, CDR1 is MNHEY and CDR2 SMNVEV (reference sequence). The CDR3 has 14 amino acids. J was trimmed by 8 bases and V by 0 bases; bases with no gene match: 2. CDR3 DNA: TGTGCCAGCAGTTTATCGAGACTAGCGGGGGAGCTGTTTTTT. Translating it yields CASSLSRLAGELFF.

The gene calls are TRBV15 and TRBJ1-2, with 7 bases that match TRBD1. Germline CDR1 and CDR2: LNHNV and YYDKDF (reference sequence). The V gene end was trimmed by 0 bases and the J gene end by 6 bases; junction bases not matched to a gene: 4. The CDR3 covers 14 residues. The CDR3 reads CATSRDDRDHGYTF. The CDR3 DNA is TGTGCCACCAGCAGAGACGACAGGGATCATGGCTACACCTTC.

This chain connects TRBV10-3 to TRBJ2-5; TRBD2 might be the D (6 bases). CDR1 is ENHRY and CDR2 is SYGVKD in the germline V gene. The CDR3 covers 13 residues. V was cut by 9 bases and J by 4 bases, with 15 bases left in between. CDR3 loop: CAIRESLGETQYF. CDR3 coding DNA: TGTGCCATTCGGGAGAGCCTGGGAGAGACCCAGTACTTC.

The gene calls are TRBV7-2 and TRBJ2-7; D remains unclear. V lost 1 base to trimming and J lost 3 bases, with 10 bases between them. The CDR3 is made up of 14 amino acids. CDR1 is SGHTA, CDR2 FQGNSA, per germline. CDR3 in amino acids: CASSLDPGFYEQYF. CDR3 coding DNA: TGTGCCAGCAGCTTAGACCCGGGCTTCTACGAGCAGTACTTC.

This rearrangement joins TRBV4-1 to TRBJ2-1; D remains unclear. From germline, CDR1 is MGHRA and CDR2 YSYEKL. Trimming left V 0 bases short and J 4 bases short, with 4 bases between. The CDR3 sequence is 13 residues long. CDR3 in amino acids: CASSQEFYNEQFF. The DNA of the CDR3 is TGCGCCAGCAGCCAAGAGTTTTACAATGAGCAGTTCTTC.

This clone was picked up a small number of times. The chain has TRBV19 and TRBJ1-5; perhaps TRBD1 as D (5 bases). Germline CDR1 and CDR2: LNHDA and SQIVND (reference sequence). The CDR3 is 14 residues long. With 2 bases removed from V and 9 bases from J, the gap between germline ends came to 14 bases. The DNA of the CDR3 is TGTGCCAGTAGTATAACCGGGGGTCAGATGCCCCAGCATTTT. As protein: CASSITGGQMPQHF.

The rearrangement links TRBV28 to TRBJ1-1; D not certain. There are 15 residues in the CDR3. Trimming took 3 bases from V and 1 from J, leaving 12 bases between them. Germline V lookup: CDR1 MDHEN, CDR2 SYDVKM. The CDR3 bases are TGTGCCAGCAGTTTGCCGCCAGGAACGAACACTGAAGCTTTCTTT. It yields the protein CASSLPPGTNTEAFF. The full variable domain, rest sourced from reference TRBV28 and TRBJ1-1, is DVKVTQSSRYLVKRTGEKVFLECVQDMDHENMFWYRQDPGLGLRLIYFSYDVKMKEKGDIPEGYSVSREKKERFSLILESASTNQTSMYLCASSLPPGTNTEAFFGQGTRLTVV.

The V and J genes are TRBV21-1 and TRBJ1-4; TRBD1, the table's D call, lacks a check against the DNA. TRBV21-1 is a pseudogene locus. The CDR3 has 17 amino acids. CDR3 sequence: CASSKAGTGGATEKLFF. Here the CDR3 DNA reads TGTGCCAGCAGCAAAGCCGGGACAGGGGGCGCAACGGAAAAACTGTTTTTT.

CDR3 in DNA: TGTGCCAGCAGCTTAGGCCTAGCGGGAGAGGGGTTGGTGGAGAATGAGCAGTTCTTC. Encoded protein: CASSLGLAGEGLVENEQFF. This rearrangement joins TRBV7-3 to TRBJ2-1; 10 bases map to TRBD2. The CDR3 spans 19 residues. The germline CDR1 and CDR2 sequences are SGHTA and FQGTGA. The ends lost 2 bases at V and 7 bases at J; junction bases unmatched: 17.